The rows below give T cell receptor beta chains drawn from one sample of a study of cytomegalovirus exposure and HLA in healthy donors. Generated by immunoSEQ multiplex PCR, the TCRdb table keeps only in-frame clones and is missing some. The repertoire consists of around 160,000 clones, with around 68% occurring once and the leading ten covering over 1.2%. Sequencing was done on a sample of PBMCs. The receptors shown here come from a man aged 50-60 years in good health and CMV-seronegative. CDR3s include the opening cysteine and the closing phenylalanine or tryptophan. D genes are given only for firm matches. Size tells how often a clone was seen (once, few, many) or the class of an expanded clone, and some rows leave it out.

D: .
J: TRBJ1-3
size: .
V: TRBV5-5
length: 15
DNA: TGTGCCAGCACCCCGACACCGACGGATGGAAACACCATATATTTT
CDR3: CASTPTPTDGNTIYF

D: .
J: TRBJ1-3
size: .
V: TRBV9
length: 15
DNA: TGTGCCAGCAGCGTAGCTTCAGGCACTGGAAACACCATATATTTT
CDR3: CASSVASGTGNTIYF

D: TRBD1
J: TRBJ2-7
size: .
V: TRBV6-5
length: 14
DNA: TGTGCCAGCAGCCCCGACAGGGGACGGTACGAGCAGTACTTC
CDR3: CASSPDRGRYEQYF

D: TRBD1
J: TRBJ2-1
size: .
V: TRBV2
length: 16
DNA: TGTGCCAGCAGAGACCCGGGACAGGGGAAGGCCGATGAGCAGTTCTTC
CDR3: CASRDPGQGKADEQFF

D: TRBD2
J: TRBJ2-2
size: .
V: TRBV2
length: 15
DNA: TGTGCCAGCAGTGAGGGGGGGGCGAACACCGGGGAGCTGTTTTTT
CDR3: CASSEGGANTGELFF

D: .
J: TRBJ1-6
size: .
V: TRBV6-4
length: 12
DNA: TGTGCCACAACTAAGGGGCATTCACCCCTCCACTTT
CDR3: CATTKGHSPLHF

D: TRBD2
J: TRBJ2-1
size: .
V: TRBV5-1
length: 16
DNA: TGCGCCAGCAGCTTCAGACTCGGGGGGGCGTACAATGAGCAGTTCTTC
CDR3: CASSFRLGGAYNEQFF

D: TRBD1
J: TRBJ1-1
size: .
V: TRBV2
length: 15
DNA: TGTGCCAGCAGTGTGCAGGGGGCAGGTAACACTGAAGCTTTCTTT
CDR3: CASSVQGAGNTEAFF

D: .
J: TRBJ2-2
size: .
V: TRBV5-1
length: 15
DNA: TGCGCCAGCAGCTCTACGACACGTACCACCGGGGAGCTGTTTTTT
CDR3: CASSSTTRTTGELFF

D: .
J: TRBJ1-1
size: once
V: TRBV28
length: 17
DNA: TGTGCCAGCAGTTCCCAGCGCAGGGCCCCTATGAACACTGAGGCTTTCTTT
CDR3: CASSSQRRAPMNTEAFF

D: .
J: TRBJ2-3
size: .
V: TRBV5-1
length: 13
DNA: TGCGCCAGCAGCTTTCGGGACACAGATACGCAGTATTTT
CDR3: CASSFRDTDTQYF

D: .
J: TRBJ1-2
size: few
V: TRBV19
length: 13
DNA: TGTGCCAGTAGGAGGGATGTTAACTATGGCTACACCTTC
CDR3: CASRRDVNYGYTF

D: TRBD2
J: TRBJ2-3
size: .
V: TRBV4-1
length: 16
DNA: TGCGCCAGCAGCGCGTTTGGGCGGGGGAGCACAGATACGCAGTATTTT
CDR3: CASSAFGRGSTDTQYF

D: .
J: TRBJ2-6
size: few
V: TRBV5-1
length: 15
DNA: TGCGCCAGCAGTCCTACAGAGTCTGGGGCCAACGTCCTGACTTTC
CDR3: CASSPTESGANVLTF

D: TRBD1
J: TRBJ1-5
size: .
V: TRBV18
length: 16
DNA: TGTGCCAGCCGGTCCGGAGGGGGCCCCGGCAATCAGCCCCAGCATTTT
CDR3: CASRSGGGPGNQPQHF

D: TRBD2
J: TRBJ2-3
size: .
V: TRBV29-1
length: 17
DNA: TGCAGCGTTGAGGGACTAGCGGGGGGGCAGGTCACAGATACGCAGTATTTT
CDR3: CSVEGLAGGQVTDTQYF

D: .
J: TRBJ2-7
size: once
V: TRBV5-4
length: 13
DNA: TGTGCCAGCAGCTTGTCAGGGCACTACGAGCAGTACTTC
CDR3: CASSLSGHYEQYF

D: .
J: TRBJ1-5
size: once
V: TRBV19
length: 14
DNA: TGTGCCAGTAAAGCAGGGTCGGGCAATCAGCCCCAGCATTTT
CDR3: CASKAGSGNQPQHF

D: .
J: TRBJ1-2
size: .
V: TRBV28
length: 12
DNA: TGTGCCAGCAGCCAGGCCAACTATGGCTACACCTTC
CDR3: CASSQANYGYTF

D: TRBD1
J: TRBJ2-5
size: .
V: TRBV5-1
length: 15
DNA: TGCGCCAGCAGCTTGGCCGGACAGGGCAAGGGGACCCAGTACTTC
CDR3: CASSLAGQGKGTQYF

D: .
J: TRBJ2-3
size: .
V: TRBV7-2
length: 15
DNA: TGTGCCAGCAGCTCCCCTCCGCCAGACTCCCCTACGCAGTATTTT
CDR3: CASSSPPPDSPTQYF